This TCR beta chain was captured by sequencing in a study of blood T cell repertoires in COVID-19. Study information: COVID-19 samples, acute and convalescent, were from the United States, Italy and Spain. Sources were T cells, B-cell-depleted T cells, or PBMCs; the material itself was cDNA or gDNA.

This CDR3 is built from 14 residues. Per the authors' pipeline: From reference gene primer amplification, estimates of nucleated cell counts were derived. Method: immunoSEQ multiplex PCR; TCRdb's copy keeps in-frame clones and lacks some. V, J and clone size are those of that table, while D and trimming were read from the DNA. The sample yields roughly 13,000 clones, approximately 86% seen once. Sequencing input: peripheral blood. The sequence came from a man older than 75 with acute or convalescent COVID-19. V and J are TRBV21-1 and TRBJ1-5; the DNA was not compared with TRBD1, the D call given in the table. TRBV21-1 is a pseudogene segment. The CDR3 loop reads CASSKEEGAQPQHF. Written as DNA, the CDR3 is TGTGCCAGCAGCAAAGAGGAAGGGGCCCAGCCCCAGCATTTT.